There are a few counts of the clone carrying this T cell receptor beta chain. These data come from a study of blood T cell repertoires in COVID-19. Study information: T cells, B-cell-depleted T cells, or PBMCs supplied cDNA or gDNA.

Assay used: immunoSEQ multiplex PCR; TCRdb lists only in-frame clones, some missing. The table shows 100,000 to 110,000 clones, with more than 65% occurring only once. CDR3 size: 13 residues. CDR1 and CDR2 (germline): LGHDT, YNNKEL (reference sequence). Trimming took off 1 base at V and 4 bases at J, with 7 bases between the two ends. The TCR sequence derives from a woman in her 70s with acute or convalescent COVID-19. The source material was peripheral blood. The chain has TRBV3-1 (or the pseudogene TRBV3-2) and TRBJ1-1; the D is unclear. CDR3 protein: CASSQARVTEAFF. For the CDR3, the DNA is TGTGCCAGCAGCCAAGCGCGGGTCACTGAAGCTTTCTTT.